This is a list of T cell receptor beta chains from one sample in a study of blood T cell repertoires in COVID-19. Sequencing used immunoSEQ multiplex PCR; TCRdb keeps in-frame clones, though not all of them. This table has about 180,000 clones, 85% to 90% appearing once. Sequencing was carried out using peripheral blood. All receptors come from a man in his sixties with COVID-19, enrolled during active disease. Both conserved end residues are trimmed from each CDR3.

v_gene	j_gene	CDR3aa
TRBV18	TRBJ2-7	ASSRLAPSSYEQY
TRBV6-2/TRBV6-3	TRBJ1-5	ASSRPETGNQPQH
TRBV7-2	TRBJ1-2	ASSLTGTYGYT
TRBV24-1	TRBJ1-5	ATSETGGTGNQPQH
TRBV2	TRBJ1-2	ASSEVPGFGGYT
TRBV3-1/TRBV3-2	TRBJ1-1	ASSPRVGRVTEAF
TRBV10-3	TRBJ1-2	AISEEVSGYT
TRBV15	TRBJ1-3	ATSRDYQGASGNTIY
TRBV7-2	TRBJ1-4	ASRPDRVNEKLF
TRBV4-3	TRBJ1-2	ASSNRQGANYGYT
TRBV4-1	TRBJ2-3	ASSLIPGQGRSDTQY
TRBV3-1/TRBV3-2	TRBJ1-1	ASSQGDLGGAF
TRBV6-5	TRBJ1-5	ASRDGPRGNQPQH
TRBV5-1	TRBJ2-7	ASSLEQYRGRSYEQY
TRBV9	TRBJ2-3	ASSESGTSTDTQY
TRBV5-1	TRBJ1-1	ASSGHSLANTEAF
TRBV7-3	TRBJ2-1	ASSPGAAGEQF
TRBV11-3	TRBJ1-1	ASSATNQNTEAF
TRBV6-6	TRBJ1-6	ASSYLGGSYNSPLH
TRBV9	TRBJ1-3	ASSVRSSGASGNTIY
TRBV27	TRBJ1-1	ASSRDWDRINTEAF
TRBV7-8	TRBJ2-7	ASSLGGGEQY
TRBV5-6	TRBJ2-5	ASSLDNGPVAQY
TRBV20-1	TRBJ1-4	SASVRLNEKLF
TRBV13	TRBJ1-2	ASSLRGGRGYDGYT
TRBV13	TRBJ2-7	ASSPLTGGLYEQY
TRBV19	TRBJ1-4	ASSYRDFNEKLF
TRBV6-5	TRBJ1-6	ASRTDRASPLH
TRBV18	TRBJ2-1	ASSPGAATINEQF
TRBV7-8	TRBJ1-1	ASSLTGGDTEAF
TRBV21-1	TRBJ2-7	ASSNWEREPYEQY
TRBV6-2/TRBV6-3	TRBJ1-2	ASSYTQYYGYT